The 17 T cell receptor beta chains below were found in one sample sequenced in a study of cytomegalovirus exposure and HLA in healthy donors. PCR used 60 Vbeta primers and 13 Jbeta primers. Using immunoSEQ multiplex PCR, the repertoire was profiled, and TCRdb retains in-frame clones only, with some absent. The table lists 130,000 or so clones, roughly 70% of them singletons. The sample comprised PBMCs. The receptors here all came from a man aged 35 to 55 in good health and CMV-seropositive.

The CDR3 is CASSLDVREAQYF. The CDR3 DNA is TGCGCCAGCAGCTTGGACGTCCGGGAGGCCCAGTACTTC. V usage is TRBV5-1 and J usage is TRBJ2-5; 7 bases map to TRBD2. The CDR3 runs to 13 residues. Germline V lookup: CDR1 SGHRS, CDR2 YFSETQ. V lost 0 bases and J lost 9; bases outside the gene matches: 5. The full variable domain, its missing parts supplied by reference TRBV5-1 and TRBJ2-5, is KAGVTQTPRYLIKTRGQQVTLSCSPISGHRSVSWYQQTPGQGLQFLFEYFSETQRNKGNFPGRFSGRQFSNSRSEMNVSTLELGDSALYLCASSLDVREAQYFGPGTRLLVL.

This clone was observed a handful of times. The V gene is TRBV28, the J gene TRBJ1-3; a possible D gene is TRBD1 (5 bases). Germline CDR1 reads MDHEN; CDR2 reads SYDVKM. The CDR3 runs to 16 residues. V was pared by 6 bases and J by 3 bases, with 18 bases between. CDR3 sequence reads: CASSDKGRTGGNTIYF. The CDR3 region has the DNA TGTGCCAGCAGCGATAAGGGGCGGACGGGTGGAAACACCATATATTTT.

V usage is TRBV30 and J usage is TRBJ2-1, with 12 bases fitting TRBD2. Per the germline V gene, CDR1 is GTSNPN and CDR2 is SVGIG (reference sequence). The CDR3 runs 18 residues. Trimming at V came to 0 bases and at J to 5 bases, leaving 11 bases not matched to a gene. The CDR3 loop reads CAWSVLSFLAGGNNEQFF. CDR3 coding DNA: TGTGCCTGGAGTGTACTGTCCTTTCTAGCGGGAGGGAACAATGAGCAGTTCTTC.

This chain uses TRBV19 with TRBJ2-2, with 7 bases fitting TRBD1. CDR1 is LNHDA, CDR2 SQIVND, per germline (reference sequence). V was clipped by 10 bases and J by 1 base; unmatched bases: 9. This CDR3 is 15 amino acids long. In nucleotides, the CDR3 is TGTGCCACTAGGGGGCAAAGGGGGAACACCGGGGAGCTGTTTTTT. Protein sequence: CATRGQRGNTGELFF.

The chain joins TRBV6-5 to TRBJ1-1, with 8 bases matching TRBD1. The CDR3 runs 15 residues. With V trimmed by 5 bases and J by 5 bases, 10 bases remained unmatched. Germline V CDR1 and CDR2: MNHEY, SVGAGI. The CDR3 sequence is CASSQRTGPNTEAFF. CDR3 nucleotides: TGTGCCAGCAGTCAAAGGACAGGGCCAAATACTGAAGCTTTCTTT.

There are a few counts of this clone. V usage is TRBV6-5 and J usage is TRBJ2-7; D ambiguous. Trimming took off 3 bases at V and 1 base at J, with 10 bases between the two ends. The CDR3 sequence is 14 residues long. Germline V gene data show CDR1 as MNHEY and CDR2 as SVGAGI. The CDR3 nucleotides read TGTGCCAGCAGTTATAGGTTACAGTCCTACGAGCAGTACTTC. Its translation is CASSYRLQSYEQYF.

V is TRBV28 and J is TRBJ1-2; weak D call: TRBD1 (5 bases). The CDR3 has 13 amino acids. CDR1 and CDR2 from the germline V gene are MDHEN and SYDVKM. The V end lost 6 bases, the J end lost 7 bases, and 15 bases lay between the germline ends. CDR3 nucleotides: TGTGCCAGCAGAGTAGACAGCGTAAGTGGCTACACCTTC. Translation: CASRVDSVSGYTF.

The V gene is TRBV6-5, the J gene TRBJ2-7, with 9 nucleotides matching TRBD1. V was clipped by 5 bases and J by 5 bases; unmatched bases: 7. Germline V lookup: CDR1 MNHEY, CDR2 SVGAGI. The CDR3 length is 14 residues. CDR3 nucleotide sequence: TGTGCCAGCAGTGAACCCCGGGACAGGGACGAGCAGTACTTC. Translating gives CASSEPRDRDEQYF.

The rearrangement joins TRBV28 to TRBJ1-1; 8 positions agree with TRBD1. V dropped 6 bases and J dropped 3; count of bases not matched to a gene: 12. From germline, CDR1 is MDHEN and CDR2 SYDVKM. The CDR3 runs to 16 residues. CDR3 in amino acids: CASRSGQGSGYTEAFF. As DNA, the CDR3 is TGTGCCAGCAGAAGCGGACAGGGTTCGGGGTACACTGAAGCTTTCTTT.

This clone is a singleton in its sample. V usage is TRBV2 and J usage is TRBJ2-3, with TRBD1 matching over 7 bases. This CDR3 region has 17 residues. CDR1 is SNHLY and CDR2 is FYNNEI in the germline V gene. Losses at the gene ends were 2 bases for V and 1 base for J; bases not matched to a gene: 9. The CDR3 DNA is TGTGCCAGCAGTGAAACCAGGGGCACAGGGGGCACAGATACGCAGTATTTT. Protein product: CASSETRGTGGTDTQYF.

The chain has TRBV28 and TRBJ1-1, with 10 bases matching TRBD1. Germline V gene lookup returns CDR1 MDHEN and CDR2 SYDVKM. This CDR3 has 13 residues. J was trimmed by 10 bases and V by 6 bases; bases with no gene match: 8. DNA for the CDR3: TGTGCCAGCAGCATGACAGGGGGCGAAGGAGCTTTCTTT. As protein: CASSMTGGEGAFF.

The rearrangement uses TRBV5-1 and TRBJ2-5; 12 bases align to TRBD2. Germline CDR1 and CDR2: SGHRS and YFSETQ. The CDR3 has 16 amino acids. The V and J ends lost 0 bases and 1 base, in that order; junction bases with no gene match: 1. For the CDR3, the DNA is TGCGCCAGCAGCTTGGGACTAGCGGGGGCCCAAGAGACCCAGTACTTC. Protein product: CASSLGLAGAQETQYF.

The chain recombines TRBV6-6 with TRBJ2-7, with 7 bases fitting TRBD1. CDR1 and CDR2 from the germline V gene are MNHNY and SVGAGI (reference sequence). V was pared by 4 bases and J by 4 bases, with 7 bases of the junction left unmatched. CDR3 length: 14 residues. The CDR3 protein is CASSLYRGEYEQYF. CDR3 nucleotide sequence: TGTGCCAGCAGTTTATACAGGGGCGAATACGAGCAGTACTTC.

This clone was picked up a small number of times. The rearrangement uses TRBV6-5 and TRBJ1-1, with 12 nucleotides matching TRBD1. The CDR3 loop spans 15 amino acids. Germline V gene sequence: CDR1 MNHEY, CDR2 SVGAGI. V lost 6 bases to trimming and J lost 6 bases; unmatched junction nucleotides: 8. The DNA of the CDR3 is TGTGCCAGCAGACCGCGGGACAGGGGGCTCGCTGAAGCTTTCTTT. It is translated as CASRPRDRGLAEAFF.

V usage is TRBV13 and J usage is TRBJ2-1, with TRBD2 as a possible D gene (6 bases). Trimming pared 4 bases from V and 10 bases from J, leaving 8 bases between. Germline V gives CDR1 PRHDT, CDR2 FYEKMQ (reference sequence). CDR3 length: 11 amino acids. DNA for the CDR3: TGTGCCAGCAGCTGGGGGAGGGAGCAGTTCTTC. Its protein is CASSWGREQFF.

The J gene is TRBJ2-2, the V gene TRBV2, with unresolved D. Germline CDR1 SNHLY, CDR2 FYNNEI. Trimming pared 4 bases from V and 0 bases from J, leaving 9 bases between. The length of the CDR3 is 15 residues. CDR3 in amino acids: CASSVSRSNTGELFF. DNA of the CDR3: TGTGCCAGCAGTGTTAGCCGTTCGAACACCGGGGAGCTGTTTTTT.

A single count supports this clone. This chain connects TRBV14 to TRBJ1-3, with D possibly matching TRBD1 (5 bases). Trimming removed 1 base at V and 1 base at J, with 14 bases between. The CDR3 contains 17 residues. Germline assignment: CDR1 SGHDN and CDR2 FVKESK. The CDR3 coding sequence is TGTGCCAGCAGCCAAGTTCAACTCAGGGAATCTGGAAACACCATATATTTT. Translated, it gives CASSQVQLRESGNTIYF. The complete variable domain, with remaining parts taken from reference TRBV14 and TRBJ1-3, reads EAGVTQFPSHSVIEKGQTVTLRCDPISGHDNLYWYRRVMGKEIKFLLHFVKESKQDESGMPNNRFLAERTGGTYSTLKVQPAELEDSGVYFCASSQVQLRESGNTIYFGEGSWLTVV.